This TCR beta chain came from a study of T-cell memory formation after mild COVID-19. There are many counts of this clonotype. Its antigen is not known. TCR alpha and TCR beta cDNA libraries carrying sample barcodes and UMIs were produced by 5'RACE using constant-segment primers. Each CDR3 protein gets one entry after TCRdb re-called the 5' RACE reads with MiXCR. The table has about 270,000 distinct CDR3 sequences, under 20% seen once; the top ten hold roughly 25%. With V trimmed by 6 bases and J by 8 bases, 13 bases remained unmatched. This CDR3 spans 16 amino acids. Study-wide findings and caveats: Researchers found some responding clones in pre-infection memory, a sign that cross-reactive memory joined. Clones that contracted from day 15 to 85 were balanced CD4/CD8, while later expanders leaned CD4+.

The source of this sequence is a man aged 18 to 35 who had mild COVID-19 (a few samples of this study predate the infection). Cell type and time point are not known. The J gene is TRBJ2-3, the V gene TRBV12-3 or TRBV12-4, with 11 bases that match TRBD2. Sequenced input: PBMCs or a T cell subset sorted from them (not recorded which). The CDR3 bases are TGTGCCAGCAGCCCACATAGCGGGGGGGCTTTAGGTACGCAGTATTTT. Its protein product is CASSPHSGGALGTQYF.